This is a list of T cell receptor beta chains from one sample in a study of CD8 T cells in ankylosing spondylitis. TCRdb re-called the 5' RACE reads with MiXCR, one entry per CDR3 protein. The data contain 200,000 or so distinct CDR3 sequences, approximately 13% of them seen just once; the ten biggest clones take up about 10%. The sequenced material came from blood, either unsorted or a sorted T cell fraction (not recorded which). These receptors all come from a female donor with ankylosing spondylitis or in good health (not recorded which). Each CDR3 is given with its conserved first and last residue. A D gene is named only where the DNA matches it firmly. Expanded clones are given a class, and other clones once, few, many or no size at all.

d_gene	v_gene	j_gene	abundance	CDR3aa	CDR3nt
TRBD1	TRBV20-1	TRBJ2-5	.	CSAGGQGGETQYF	TGCAGTGCTGGAGGACAGGGTGGGGAGACCCAGTACTTC
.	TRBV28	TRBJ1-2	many	CASSLEGFDGYTF	TGTGCCAGCAGTTTGGAGGGGTTTGATGGCTACACCTTC
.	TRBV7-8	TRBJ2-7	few	CASSLRGALYEQYF	TGTGCCAGCAGCTTACGTGGGGCCCTCTACGAGCAGTACTTC
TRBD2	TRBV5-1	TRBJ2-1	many	CASQLAGPSHEQFF	TGCGCCAGCCAACTAGCGGGACCTTCCCATGAGCAGTTCTTC
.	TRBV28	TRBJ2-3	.	CASSLGSLGIITDTQYF	TGTGCCAGCAGTTTAGGCTCCCTTGGGATCATTACAGATACGCAGTATTTT
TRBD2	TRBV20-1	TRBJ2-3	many	CSAPDRLARKYF	TGCAGTGCTCCAGATCGACTAGCTAGGAAGTATTTT
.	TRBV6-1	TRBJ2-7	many	CASRMSGEAYEQYF	TGTGCCAGCAGAATGTCCGGAGAAGCCTACGAGCAGTACTTC
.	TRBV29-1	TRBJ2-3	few	CSVRPGTWLDTQYF	TGCAGCGTTCGTCCCGGGACGTGGTTGGATACGCAGTATTTT
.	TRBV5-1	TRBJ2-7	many	CASSLEVEQYF	TGCGCCAGCAGCTTGGAGGTCGAGCAGTACTTC
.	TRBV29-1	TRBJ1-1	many	CSVGGSPYTEAFF	TGCAGCGTGGGAGGGTCCCCCTACACTGAAGCTTTCTTT
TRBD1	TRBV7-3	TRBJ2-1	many	CASSSTGLFNSEQFF	TGTGCCAGCAGCTCGACAGGGCTGTTTAATAGTGAGCAGTTCTTC
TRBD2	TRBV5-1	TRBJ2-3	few	CASSLEGPSGTSTDTQYF	TGCGCCAGCAGCCTCGAGGGGCCTAGCGGGACCAGCACAGATACGCAGTATTTT
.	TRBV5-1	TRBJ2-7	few	CASSSGNSYEQYF	TGCGCCAGCAGCTCCGGGAATTCCTACGAGCAGTACTTC
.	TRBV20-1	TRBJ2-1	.	CSAVRETYNEQFF	TGCAGTGCGGTGAGAGAGACCTACAATGAGCAGTTCTTC
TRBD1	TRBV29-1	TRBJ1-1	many	CSVDRGREAFF	TGCAGCGTTGACAGGGGGCGTGAAGCTTTCTTT
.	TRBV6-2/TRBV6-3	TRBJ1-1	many	CASSWSQYTEAFF	TGTGCCAGCAGTTGGAGCCAGTACACTGAAGCTTTCTTT
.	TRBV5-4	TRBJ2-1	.	CASTSAGSSGREQFF	TGTGCCAGCACCAGTGCGGGTTCATCGGGGAGGGAGCAGTTCTTC
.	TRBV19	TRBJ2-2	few	CASRTPFRGTGELFF	TGTGCCAGTAGAACCCCATTTAGGGGCACCGGGGAGCTGTTTTTT
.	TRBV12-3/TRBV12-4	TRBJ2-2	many	CASSFPGATGELFF	TGTGCCAGCAGTTTTCCGGGGGCCACCGGGGAGCTGTTTTTT
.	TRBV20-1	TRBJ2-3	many	CSASLGGTSTDTQYF	TGCAGTGCTAGTCTGGGCGGGACTAGCACAGATACGCAGTATTTT
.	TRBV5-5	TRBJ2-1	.	CASSPYGTGEQFF	TGTGCCAGCAGCCCATACGGGACGGGAGAGCAGTTCTTC
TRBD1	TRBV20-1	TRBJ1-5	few	CSVLDRESNQPQHF	TGCAGTGTCCTGGACAGGGAGAGCAATCAGCCCCAGCATTTT
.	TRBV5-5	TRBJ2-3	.	CASSFDYRFDPTDTQYF	TGTGCCAGCAGCTTTGATTATCGGTTTGACCCCACAGATACGCAGTATTTT
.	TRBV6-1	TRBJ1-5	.	CASRGTLYSNQPQHF	TGTGCCAGCAGGGGCACTCTATATAGCAATCAGCCCCAGCATTTT
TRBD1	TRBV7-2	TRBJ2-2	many	CASSLGTGTTGELFF	TGTGCCAGCAGCTTAGGGACAGGGACCACCGGGGAGCTGTTTTTT
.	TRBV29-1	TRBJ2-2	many	CSVEVEWNTGELFF	TGCAGCGTTGAAGTCGAATGGAATACCGGGGAGCTGTTTTTT
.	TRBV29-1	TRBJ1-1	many	CSVWASGMKAFF	TGCAGCGTCTGGGCCAGTGGTATGAAAGCTTTCTTT
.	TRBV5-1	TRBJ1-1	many	CASSQGVAFF	TGCGCCAGCAGCCAAGGCGTGGCTTTCTTT
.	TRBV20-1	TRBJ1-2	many	CSARPPGHLNYGYTF	TGCAGTGCTAGGCCCCCAGGGCACCTTAACTATGGCTACACCTTC
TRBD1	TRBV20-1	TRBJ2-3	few	CSARPTRTGAADTQYF	TGCAGTGCTAGACCGACCCGGACAGGGGCAGCAGATACGCAGTATTTT
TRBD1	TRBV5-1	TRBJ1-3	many	CASSLGPIDRGGNTIYF	TGCGCCAGCAGCTTGGGTCCTATCGACAGGGGTGGAAACACCATATATTTT
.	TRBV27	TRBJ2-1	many	CASRQGLHNEQFF	TGTGCCAGCAGACAGGGACTGCACAATGAGCAGTTCTTC
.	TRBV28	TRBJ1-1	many	CASSGTSAGDTEAFF	TGTGCCAGCAGTGGCACCTCCGCAGGGGACACTGAAGCTTTCTTT
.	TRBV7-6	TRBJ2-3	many	CASSLFLADTQYF	TGTGCCAGCAGCTTATTCCTGGCAGATACGCAGTATTTT
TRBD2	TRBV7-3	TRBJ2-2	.	CASSLTSGGGFAGELFF	TGTGCCAGCAGCTTAACCTCGGGGGGAGGTTTTGCCGGGGAGCTGTTTTTT
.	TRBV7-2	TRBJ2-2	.	CASSSETYTGELFF	TGTGCCAGCAGCTCAGAAACCTACACCGGGGAGCTGTTTTTT
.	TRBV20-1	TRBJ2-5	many	CSATPGTPQETQYF	TGCAGTGCTACGCCCGGGACGCCGCAAGAGACCCAGTACTTC
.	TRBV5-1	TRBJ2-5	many	CASSLVEGKETQYF	TGCGCCAGCAGCTTGGTTGAAGGGAAAGAGACCCAGTACTTC
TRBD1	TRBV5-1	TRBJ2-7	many	CASRLGQSPTGQYF	TGCGCCAGCAGGCTGGGACAGTCACCTACGGGGCAGTACTTC
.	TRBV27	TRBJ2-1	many	CASSFFSYNEQFF	TGTGCCAGCAGTTTCTTCTCCTACAATGAGCAGTTCTTC
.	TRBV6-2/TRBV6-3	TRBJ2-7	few	CASKSGPYEQYF	TGTGCCAGCAAATCGGGACCCTACGAGCAGTACTTC
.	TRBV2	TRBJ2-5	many	CASGTDYSETQYF	TGTGCCAGCGGAACGGACTATTCGGAGACCCAGTACTTC
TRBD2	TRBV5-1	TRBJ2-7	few	CASSLGTSGPYEQYF	TGCGCCAGCTCCCTTGGGACTAGCGGACCCTACGAGCAGTACTTC
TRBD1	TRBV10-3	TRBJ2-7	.	CAISESQGAGSYEQYF	TGTGCCATCAGTGAGTCGCAGGGGGCCGGATCCTACGAGCAGTACTTC
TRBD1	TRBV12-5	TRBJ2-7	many	CASGRPGQGYYEQYF	TGTGCTAGTGGTCGTCCCGGACAGGGTTACTACGAGCAGTACTTC
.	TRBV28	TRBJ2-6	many	CASSSQGNRESGANVLTF	TGTGCCAGCAGTTCGCAGGGGAACCGCGAATCTGGGGCCAACGTCCTGACTTTC
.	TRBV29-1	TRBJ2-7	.	CSVLEADSYEQYF	TGCAGCGTTTTAGAAGCGGATTCCTACGAGCAGTACTTC
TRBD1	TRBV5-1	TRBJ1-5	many	CASSLEGGVNQPQHF	TGCGCCAGCAGCTTGGAAGGGGGCGTAAATCAGCCCCAGCATTTT
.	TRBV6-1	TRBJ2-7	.	CASSDRALGTSEQYF	TGTGCCAGCAGTGACCGGGCCTTGGGGACTTCGGAGCAGTACTTC